This T cell receptor beta chain was retrieved from a study of T cell repertoires in cytomegalovirus infection. Study context: Recently identified HLA-C-restricted CMV epitopes and well-studied HLA-B-restricted CMV epitopes were used by the study. It can be stated that public TCR beta signatures indicated CMV infection as well as a matching HLA type. General study results and limits: Identification of carriers of CMV plus the relevant HLA was performed using cumulative public TCR beta family frequency. The response measured ex vivo was dominated by TCR beta clonotypes (HLA-C-restricted and CMV-specific).

This clonotype turned up a few times. Its antigen is not identified. Trimming stripped 6 bases from V and 5 bases from J, with 15 bases between. CDR1 and CDR2 (germline): KGHDR, SFDVKD. The CDR3 extends over 15 amino acids. TCRdb redid the calling of the reads with MiXCR, one entry per CDR3 protein. The table has approximately 910,000 distinct CDR3 sequences, 30% to 40% seen once. Material: cultured CD8+ T cells from PBMCs, obtained from culture after CMV antigen stimulation. The clonotype was recovered from a human donor in good health (CMV status not recorded). Some clones in this sample may be carry-over from other donors' samples. J is TRBJ2-2 and V is TRBV24-1, with D possibly matching TRBD1 (6 bases). The CDR3 bases are TGTGCCACCAGTTGGGTGGACAGCTTAACCGGGGAGCTGTTTTTT. It translates to CATSWVDSLTGELFF.